The 16 T cell receptor beta chains in this list originate from one sample, sequenced in a study of T cell repertoires in ileal Crohn's disease. The table came from immunoSEQ multiplex PCR; TCRdb's copy has only in-frame clones and leaves some out. The profile shows fewer than 20,000 clones, under 95% of them singletons. Sequences were obtained from ileal tissue. Every receptor here comes from an adult with Crohn's disease.

In this sample, this clone turned up a few times. The CDR3 loop reads CASSLTCELAKNIQYF. For the CDR3, the DNA is TGTGCCAGCAGCTTAACGTGTGAGCTAGCCAAAAACATTCAGTACTTC. The chain employs TRBV7-3 and TRBJ2-4; D gene unclear. V shed 0 bases and J shed 0 bases, with 9 bases lying between them. CDR1 is SGHTA and CDR2 is FQGTGA in the germline V gene. CDR3 size: 16 residues.

The chain has TRBV5-4 and TRBJ2-3; D is possibly TRBD2 (5 bases). V was cut by 0 bases and J by 5 bases, with 13 bases left in between. CDR1 SGHNT and CDR2 YYREEE come from the germline V gene (reference sequence). The CDR3 consists of 15 residues. The CDR3: CASSLAGRGGDTQYF. CDR3 DNA sequence: TGTGCCAGCAGCTTGGCGGGGAGAGGTGGAGATACGCAGTATTTT.

The chain recombines TRBV4-3 with TRBJ1-6; 9 bases align to TRBD1. Germline-derived CDR1 and CDR2 are LGHNA and YSLEER. The CDR3 consists of 15 residues. V gave up 6 bases and J gave up 6 bases; unmatched junction bases: 6. The CDR3 DNA is TGCGCCAGCAGTCATGGACAGGGGAGTAATTCACCCCTCCACTTT. Its translation: CASSHGQGSNSPLHF.

The gene calls are TRBV6-4 and TRBJ1-1; possible D gene TRBD1, 6 bases. This CDR3 has 14 amino acids. Germline assignment: CDR1 MRHNA and CDR2 SNTAGT. The ends were cut back, 7 bases at V and 1 base at J, with 13 bases in the middle. In nucleotides, the CDR3 is TGTGCCAGCAAAGCCGGGACACAGAACACTGAAGCTTTCTTT. It is translated as CASKAGTQNTEAFF.

This chain joins TRBV4-2 and TRBJ1-1, with D possibly being TRBD1 (6 bases). The ends were cut back, 5 bases at V and 4 bases at J, with 23 bases in the middle. The CDR3 runs 17 residues. In germline, CDR1 is LGHNA, CDR2 YNFKEQ. The DNA for the CDR3 is TGTGCCAGCAGCTTCCACGACTTACAGGGCGGGGGCACTGAAGCTTTCTTT. Encoded protein: CASSFHDLQGGGTEAFF.

V gene TRBV5-5 combines with J gene TRBJ2-2; 8 bases line up with TRBD1. The CDR3 is 16 residues long. Germline V gene data show CDR1 as SGHKS and CDR2 as YYEKEE (reference sequence). The junction had 3 bases not matched to a gene; V was cut back by 0 bases and J by 2 bases. Here the CDR3 reads CASSLEAGGNTGELFF. For the CDR3, the DNA is TGTGCCAGCAGCTTGGAGGCAGGGGGCAACACCGGGGAGCTGTTTTTT.

The V gene is TRBV7-9, the J gene TRBJ2-7; tentative D call: TRBD1 (5 bases). Trimming removed 5 bases at V and 3 bases at J, with 8 bases between. The CDR3 length is 12 residues. Germline loops: CDR1 SEHNR, CDR2 FQNEAQ (reference sequence). CDR3: CASSRQNYEQYF. CDR3 DNA sequence: TGTGCCAGCAGCCGACAGAACTACGAGCAGTACTTC.

The chain employs TRBV4-1 and TRBJ2-2, with D possibly matching TRBD2 (6 bases). This CDR3 has 17 residues. The germline V gene encodes CDR1 MGHRA and CDR2 YSYEKL. With 4 bases removed from V and 1 base from J, the gap between germline ends came to 16 bases. In DNA, the CDR3 is TGCGCCAGCAGCCCTTCGGCTGGCGGGGTGAACACCGGGGAGCTGTTTTTT. This sequence encodes CASSPSAGGVNTGELFF.

V is TRBV4-2 and J is TRBJ1-3; tentatively, D is TRBD1 (6 bases). The CDR3 totals 16 residues. The germline V gene encodes CDR1 LGHNA and CDR2 YNFKEQ. The ends were cut back, 4 bases at V and 1 base at J, with 14 bases in the middle. In nucleotides, the CDR3 is TGTGCCAGCAGCCGAGATAGGACAGCTTCTGGAAACACCATATATTTT. This translates into CASSRDRTASGNTIYF.

The rearrangement links TRBV7-2 to TRBJ2-5; 11 bases align to TRBD1. The ends lost 4 bases at V and 4 bases at J; junction bases unmatched: 5. CDR1 and CDR2 (germline): SGHTA, FQGNSA. This CDR3 has 15 amino acids. For the CDR3, the DNA is TGTGCCAGCAGCTATCCGGGACAGGGGGGAGAGACCCAGTACTTC. This encodes CASSYPGQGGETQYF.

The V and J genes are TRBV15 and TRBJ2-7; 7 bases fit TRBD1. The J segment lost 6 bases and the V segment lost 1 base, leaving 12 bases of the junction unmatched. CDR3 size: 16 residues. Germline lookup yields CDR1 LNHNV and CDR2 YYDKDF (reference sequence). The CDR3 spells CATSRVWAGGQGEQYF. The DNA of the CDR3 is TGTGCCACCAGCAGAGTCTGGGCAGGGGGTCAAGGCGAGCAGTACTTC.

The gene calls are TRBV29-1 and TRBJ2-1, with 9 positions matching TRBD2. The CDR3 is 14 residues long. J gave up 4 bases and V 0 bases, and 1 base lay outside the gene matches. Germline CDR1 reads SQVTM; CDR2 reads ANQGSEA. The CDR3 coding sequence is TGCAGCGTTGAAGATCTAGCGGGGTACAATGAGCAGTTCTTC. Residues: CSVEDLAGYNEQFF.

The V gene is TRBV7-9, the J gene TRBJ1-1; TRBD1 agrees at 7 bases. The germline V gene encodes CDR1 SEHNR and CDR2 FQNEAQ (reference sequence). There are 14 residues in the CDR3. Trimming removed 5 bases from V and 4 bases from J; junction bases left unmatched: 7. The DNA of the CDR3 is TGTGCCAGCAGCCACAGGGGACAGACCACTGAAGCTTTCTTT. The encoded protein is CASSHRGQTTEAFF.

This CDR3 is CASSDWFGGGANYEQYF. The CDR3 DNA sequence: TGTGCCAGCAGTGATTGGTTTGGCGGGGGAGCTAACTACGAGCAGTACTTC. V gene TRBV2 combines with J gene TRBJ2-7; 7 bases are shared with TRBD2. Germline loops: CDR1 SNHLY, CDR2 FYNNEI. J was trimmed by 3 bases and V by 3 bases; bases with no gene match: 14. The CDR3 is 17 residues long.

V and J are TRBV5-1 and TRBJ2-2; D may be TRBD1 (6 bases). This CDR3 is 14 amino acids long. Trimming stripped 3 bases from V and 2 bases from J, with 8 bases between. CDR1 SGHRS and CDR2 YFSETQ come from the germline V gene. The CDR3: CASSSGHNTGELFF. The CDR3 region has the DNA TGCGCCAGCAGCTCGGGACACAACACCGGGGAGCTGTTTTTT.

The gene calls are TRBV19 and TRBJ1-1; 8 bases are a match to TRBD1. The CDR3 contains 13 residues. Germline CDR1 reads LNHDA; CDR2 reads SQIVND (reference sequence). V gave up 10 bases and J gave up 6 bases; unmatched junction bases: 10. This CDR3 is CATAPQGGAEAFF. CDR3 sequence (DNA): TGTGCCACCGCTCCACAGGGGGGAGCTGAAGCTTTCTTT.